One T cell receptor beta chain is described in this entry. Its cognate antigen has yet to be identified. The record has no base qualities; no much larger clone is one base away. This specimen belongs to a study of T-cell memory formation after mild COVID-19 (dated by TCRdb to the early 2020s). For context, the study as a whole: TCR sequence clusters from the two donors were largely donor specific. Longitudinal TCRalpha and TCRbeta repertoire sequencing tracked T-cell clones expanding and contracting after mild COVID-19 in two donors. Two young, previously healthy adult volunteers, one female and one male, were included in the cohort. Study-wide conclusions, independent of this receptor: The second-wave clones that peaked on day 37 were not confirmed to be SARS-CoV-2 specific. Clones contracting from day 15 to 85 had balanced CD4/CD8 phenotypes, while a second wave expanding from day 15 to 37 was biased towards CD4+. The study included only a couple of mild cases, and larger cohorts that include severe cases with pre-infection samples were judged to be necessary. The detection of some responding clones in pre-infection memory suggests that pre-existing cross-reactive memory T cells joined the SARS-CoV-2 response. Contracting CD4+ clones turned up mainly in the CM and EM memory subsets, whereas EMRA was where CD8+ clones were enriched.

The listed sequencing device is Illumina NovaSeq 6000. Using 5'RACE with constant-segment primers, TCRalpha and TCRbeta cDNA libraries were constructed, with sample barcodes and unique molecular identifiers added in the process. RNA was extracted from every sample with Trizol reagent. The libraries were amplified in two PCR steps, and the second step added a second sample barcode and Illumina TruSeq adapters. Libraries were sequenced on an Illumina NovaSeq with 2 x 150 bp paired-end reads. The original pipeline was this. Reads were demultiplexed and collapsed into UMI-guided consensus sequences with migec v1.2.7. Using mixcr v2.1.11, UMI consensuses were aligned to TRA and TRB V and J templates and then assembled into clonotypes. Expanded or contracted clonotypes were those called significant by both edgeR and NoisET, with noise models trained on biological replicates. For edgeR calls, the thresholds were a false discovery rate-adjusted p below 0.01 and a log2 fold-change of 1. As an exploratory analysis of dynamics, PCA with hierarchical clustering was applied to max-normalized trajectories of the 1000 most abundant clonotypes. Separately sequenced CD4+ and CD8+ repertoires were used to assign the CD4 or CD8 phenotype of responding clones. TCRdb cleaned the public reads at Q25 with fastp, built clones with MiXCR and kept in-frame beta chains. Rows matching on CDR3 protein sequence are summarized as one entry with the most common DNA and genes. The V and J calls, along with clone size, are taken from TCRdb and not from the paper's own processing. This sample gives some 260,000 distinct CDR3 sequences in total; approximately 16% of them show up just once. The ten largest make up around 3.7% of the sample.

PBMCs were isolated by Ficoll-Paque density gradient centrifugation. V loses 6 bases of germline sequence and J loses 0 bases, and the interval between the two ends is 12 bases. The germline V gene yields SQVTM for CDR1 and ANQGSEA for CDR2. From cysteine to phenylalanine, the CDR3 is 14 amino acids long. CDR3 DNA is the only sequence kept; it has 42 bases, read in frame from the first base. The sequence links TRBV29-1 to TRBJ1-5; a weak D assignment points to TRBD1 (5 bases agree). The material sequenced was PBMCs or a T cell subset sorted from them (not recorded which). This TCR was recovered from a man younger than 35 who had mild COVID-19 (a few samples of this study predate the infection). The sample titles of this study are shuffled in the database, so cell type and time point are left out; the donor was told from shared clones. The DNA sequence is given as TGCAGCGTCCTCTGGGGGGGTAGCAATCAGCCCCAGCATTTT. This gives the protein CSVLWGGSNQPQHF.